Below, 29 T cell receptor beta chains from the same sample are listed, as sequenced in a study of human T cells and chemical hapten exposure. MiXCR was run by TCRdb on the RACE reads, yielding one entry per CDR3 protein. The sample records 240,000 or so distinct CDR3 sequences, 7.5% to 10% being singletons. Noted time point: pre-sensitization, week 0. Treatment noted: therapeutic diphenylcyclopropenone sensitization with weekly scalp DPC. This specimen was whole blood, taken in connection with sensitization to the hapten diphenylcyclopropenone (DPC). These receptors originate from a woman aged 40 to 50 with alopecia areata. Some clones in this sample may be carry-over from other donors' samples.

This clonotype has only a few counts. The V and J genes are TRBV24-1 and TRBJ2-1, with D perhaps TRBD2 (5 bases). The CDR3 is 16 amino acids. The germline V and J ends were trimmed by 1 base and 4 bases, with 13 bases remaining between them. The germline gives CDR1 KGHDR, CDR2 SFDVKD. CDR3 region: CATSDLRGNTYNEQFF. In nucleotides, the CDR3 is TGTGCCACCAGTGATTTAAGAGGGAATACTTACAATGAGCAGTTCTTC.

Many counts were recorded for this clonotype. This chain uses TRBV7-9 with TRBJ2-1, with TRBD2 matching 7 bases. From germline, CDR1 is SEHNR and CDR2 FQNEAQ (reference sequence). This CDR3 spans 13 amino acids. V lost 2 bases to trimming and J lost 8 bases; unmatched junction nucleotides: 3. The CDR3 spells CASSLPGRDEQFF. The CDR3 DNA reads as TGTGCCAGCAGCTTACCAGGGAGGGATGAGCAGTTCTTC.

This clonotype occurred a few times. The chain is built from TRBV20-1 and TRBJ2-2, with 7 bases identical to TRBD2. Germline CDR1 reads DFQATT; CDR2 reads SNEGSKA (reference sequence). This CDR3 has 16 amino acids. The V gene end was trimmed by 5 bases and the J gene end by 5 bases; junction bases not matched to a gene: 14. The CDR3 region has the DNA TGCAGTGCTCCGGACCCCGGACTAGTTGAGACCGGGGAGCTGTTTTTT. Translated, it gives CSAPDPGLVETGELFF.

This clonotype has only a few counts. The chain links TRBV6-2 or TRBV6-3 to TRBJ2-1, with 9 bases identical to TRBD2. The CDR3 extends over 16 amino acids. CDR1 is MNHEY, CDR2 SVGEGT, per germline. V lost 6 bases to trimming and J lost 4 bases; unmatched junction nucleotides: 10. The CDR3 bases are TGTGCCAGCAGCCCCGCCGGGACTAGCATATACAATGAGCAGTTCTTC. Protein product: CASSPAGTSIYNEQFF.

V is TRBV18 and J is TRBJ1-2; D uncertain. This CDR3 is 16 amino acids long. Germline CDR1 and CDR2: KGHSH and LQKENI. The germline V and J ends were trimmed by 0 bases and 3 bases, with 14 bases remaining between them. The CDR3 reads CASSPPVESAHYGYTF. The CDR3 region has the DNA TGTGCCAGCTCACCACCGGTAGAATCGGCCCACTATGGCTACACCTTC. The full variable domain, rest sourced from reference TRBV18 and TRBJ1-2, is NAGVMQNPRHLVRRRGQEARLRCSPMKGHSHVYWYRQLPEEGLKFMVYLQKENIIDESGMPKERFSAEFPKEGPSILRIQQVVRGDSAAYFCASSPPVESAHYGYTFGSGTRLTVV.

This clonotype was picked up many times. The chain employs TRBV6-2 or TRBV6-3 and TRBJ2-7; the match to TRBD1 covers 10 bases. Germline CDR1 MNHEY, CDR2 SVGEGT. Trimming removed 6 bases from V and 7 bases from J; junction bases left unmatched: 9. The CDR3 length is 14 residues. The DNA of the CDR3 is TGTGCCAGCAGGACAGGGGGCTCGTCGGGGGAGCAGTACTTC. This codes for CASRTGGSSGEQYF.

The CDR3 DNA reads as TGTGCCAGCAGCTCCATCGGACAGGGTAGCGGCTACACCTTC. As protein: CASSSIGQGSGYTF. The rearrangement uses TRBV7-2 and TRBJ1-2; 8 bases agree with TRBD1. The J segment lost 8 bases and the V segment lost 4 bases, leaving 9 bases of the junction unmatched. The CDR3 consists of 14 residues. The V gene's germline CDR1 is SGHTA and CDR2 FQGNSA.

This chain connects TRBV7-2 to TRBJ2-1; D remains unclear. The CDR3 has 14 amino acids. Trimming stripped 2 bases from V and 4 bases from J, with 9 bases between. In germline, CDR1 is SGHTA, CDR2 FQGNSA. The CDR3 reads CASSLLLHYNEQFF. DNA of the CDR3: TGTGCCAGCAGCTTATTGCTCCATTACAATGAGCAGTTCTTC. Filled out from reference TRBV7-2 and TRBJ2-1, the complete variable domain reads GAGVSQSPSNKVTEKGKDVELRCDPISGHTALYWYRQSLGQGLEFLIYFQGNSAPDKSGLPSDRFSAERTGGSVSTLTIQRTQQEDSAVYLCASSLLLHYNEQFFGPGTRLTVL.

DNA of the CDR3: TGTGCCAGCAGTTTATCGGCTAGTGGGACGGAGACCTATGGCTACACCTTC. As protein: CASSLSASGTETYGYTF. V usage is TRBV27 and J usage is TRBJ1-2; possible D gene TRBD1, 5 bases. This CDR3 region has 17 residues. V dropped 0 bases and J dropped 4 bases, with 18 bases sitting between them. The V gene's germline CDR1 is MNHEY and CDR2 SMNVEV (reference sequence).

The chain links TRBV10-2 to TRBJ2-2, with 7 bases that match TRBD1. Germline-derived CDR1 and CDR2 are WSHSY and SAAADI. Germline trimming cut 4 bases from V and 4 bases from J; bases unmatched to any gene: 3. The CDR3 is 14 amino acids. CDR3 region: CASSAGGSTGELFF. The DNA of the CDR3 is TGCGCCAGCAGTGCAGGGGGAAGCACCGGGGAGCTGTTTTTT.

Worth noting for this clonotype: A read error may be the cause here, since a much bigger clone is one base away. This chain joins TRBV14 and TRBJ2-1; 8 bases align to TRBD1. The CDR3 runs to 13 residues. The germline V gene encodes CDR1 SGHDN and CDR2 FVKESK. Trimming took 3 bases from V and 15 from J; bases not matched to a gene: 10. CDR3 amino acids: CASSHRLGQGLFF. The CDR3 bases are TGTGCCAGCAGCCACAGACTCGGACAGGGACTGTTCTTC.

V is TRBV3-1 and J is TRBJ1-1, with 7 bases matching TRBD1. Trimming at V came to 4 bases and at J to 4 bases, leaving 6 bases not matched to a gene. CDR3 length equals 14 residues. Germline V gene sequence: CDR1 LGHDT, CDR2 YNNKEL (reference sequence). The CDR3: CASSLPGGSTEAFF. CDR3 sequence (DNA): TGTGCCAGCAGCCTCCCAGGGGGAAGCACTGAAGCTTTCTTT.

This clonotype was observed a handful of times. This chain links TRBV6-2 or TRBV6-3 with TRBJ1-5, with 10 bases identical to TRBD1. Germline values: CDR1 MNHEY, CDR2 SVGEGT. V gave up 7 bases and J gave up 0 bases; unmatched junction bases: 6. The CDR3 extends over 16 amino acids. The DNA of the CDR3 is TGTGCCAGCACCGGGACAGGGGTTTATAGCAATCAGCCCCAGCATTTT. Amino acid sequence: CASTGTGVYSNQPQHF.

This rearrangement joins TRBV24-1 to TRBJ2-1; TRBD2 is a possible D gene (6 bases). The CDR3 totals 16 residues. Between the trimmed V and J ends, which lost 1 base and 1 base, there was a span of 10 bases. Per the germline V gene, CDR1 is KGHDR and CDR2 is SFDVKD. CDR3 coding DNA: TGTGCCACCAGTGATTTAACGGGGGAGTCCTACAATGAGCAGTTCTTC. Translation gives CATSDLTGESYNEQFF.

Ten or more counts support this clonotype. The gene calls are TRBV27 and TRBJ1-2; the match to TRBD1 covers 8 bases. Germline CDR1 is MNHEY and CDR2 is SMNVEV (reference sequence). The V and J ends lost 4 bases and 4 bases, in that order; junction bases with no gene match: 5. The CDR3 spans 14 residues. CDR3 nucleotides: TGTGCCAGCAGTTCCGGACAGGGTCTCTATGGCTACACCTTC. Amino acids: CASSSGQGLYGYTF.

This clonotype was picked up a small number of times. V and J are TRBV7-9 and TRBJ2-7; 15 nucleotides line up with TRBD2. The V and J ends lost 4 bases and 2 bases, in that order; junction bases with no gene match: 3. Germline V gene sequence: CDR1 SEHNR, CDR2 FQNEAQ (reference sequence). This CDR3 comprises 16 residues. The DNA for the CDR3 is TGTGCCAGCAGCTCATGGACTAGCGGGAGGGCCTACGAGCAGTACTTC. Encoded protein: CASSSWTSGRAYEQYF.

This clonotype was counted at least ten times. This rearrangement joins TRBV2 to TRBJ2-2; TRBD2 matches at 9 bases. In germline, CDR1 is SNHLY, CDR2 FYNNEI. J lost 0 bases, V lost 5 bases, and 4 bases had no gene match. CDR3 length: 16 amino acids. CDR3 sequence reads: CASSPSSGTNTGELFF. CDR3 in DNA: TGTGCCAGCAGTCCGTCTAGCGGGACGAACACCGGGGAGCTGTTTTTT. The full variable domain, rest sourced from reference TRBV2 and TRBJ2-2, is EPEVTQTPSHQVTQMGQEVILRCVPISNHLYFYWYRQILGQKVEFLVSFYNNEISEKSEIFDDQFSVERPDGSNFTLKIRSTKLEDSAMYFCASSPSSGTNTGELFFGEGSRLTVL.

In this sample, this clonotype turned up a few times. CDR3 DNA sequence: TGCGCCAGCAGCCCTGGGGGGGCGGAAGGGGCCAACGTCCTGACTTTC. Translating it yields CASSPGGAEGANVLTF. The chain has TRBV5-1 and TRBJ2-6, with D possibly TRBD2 on 7 matching bases. The CDR3 is 16 residues long. V was trimmed by 4 bases and J by 4 bases, leaving 15 bases between them. Germline CDR1 is SGHRS and CDR2 is YFSETQ.

This sequence joins TRBV5-1 and TRBJ2-7, with no clear D. The CDR3 has 14 residues. Trimming took 0 bases from V and 5 from J, leaving 12 bases between them. CDR1 SGHRS and CDR2 YFSETQ come from the germline V gene. CDR3 nucleotide sequence: TGCGCCAGCAGCTTGGAGATGAGTTTAAACGAGCAGTACTTC. It yields the protein CASSLEMSLNEQYF.

This clonotype was counted a few times. This rearrangement joins TRBV18 to TRBJ1-5; D is perhaps TRBD1 (5 bases). Germline loops: CDR1 KGHSH, CDR2 LQKENI. This CDR3 is built from 14 residues. The V end was cut by 1 base, the J end by 7 bases, with 11 bases between. CDR3 nucleotide sequence: TGTGCCAGCTCACCACGGGACCGGGGACAGCCCCAGCATTTT. As protein: CASSPRDRGQPQHF.

This clonotype was picked up a small number of times. This sequence joins TRBV19 and TRBJ1-5, with a possible D match to TRBD1 (6 bases). The CDR3 spans 18 residues. V was cut by 6 bases and J by 4 bases, with 25 bases left in between. Per germline, CDR1 LNHDA and CDR2 SQIVND (reference sequence). The CDR3 is CASSPPGGGARRNQPQHF. CDR3 bases: TGTGCCAGTAGCCCCCCCGGCGGGGGGGCGCGAAGAAATCAGCCCCAGCATTTT. Variable domain in full (rest from reference TRBV19 and TRBJ1-5): DGGITQSPKYLFRKEGQNVTLSCEQNLNHDAMYWYRQDPGQGLRLIYYSQIVNDFQKGDIAEGYSVSREKKESFPLTVTSAQKNPTAFYLCASSPPGGGARRNQPQHFGDGTRLSIL.

This clonotype came up a few times. CDR3 DNA: TGTGCCACCAGCAGAGATAGGGGGTCAACTAATGAAAAACTGTTTTTT. It yields the protein CATSRDRGSTNEKLFF. This rearrangement joins TRBV15 to TRBJ1-4; D is perhaps TRBD1 (6 bases). Trimming cost V 0 bases and J 0 bases, with 8 bases left between them. Germline V gene lookup returns CDR1 LNHNV and CDR2 YYDKDF (reference sequence). The length of the CDR3 is 16 residues.

The chain joins TRBV6-1 to TRBJ2-7, with 10 bases identical to TRBD1. The CDR3 extends over 14 amino acids. V gave up 8 bases and J gave up 3 bases; unmatched junction bases: 7. The germline gives CDR1 MNHNS, CDR2 SASEGT. The DNA of the CDR3 is TGTGCCAGCGTAGGGACAGGGGCCTACTACGAGCAGTACTTC. This sequence encodes CASVGTGAYYEQYF.

Details on this clonotype: The junction departs from germline at one end; a sequencing error may be responsible. The CDR3 loop is CASSQNRPGSNLPLHF. Written as DNA, the CDR3 is TGTGCCAGCAGTCAGAATAGGCCGGGGAGCAATTTACCCCTCCACTTT. The V and J genes are TRBV6-6 and TRBJ1-6, with unresolved D. The CDR3 runs to 16 residues. Germline CDR1 is MNHNY and CDR2 is SVGAGI (reference sequence).

This clonotype was found a few times. The chain recombines TRBV7-8 with TRBJ2-3; maybe TRBD2 (6 bases). V shed 5 bases and J shed 7 bases, with 19 bases lying between them. This CDR3 has 15 residues. Germline V gene sequence: CDR1 SGHVS, CDR2 FQNEAQ. As DNA, the CDR3 is TGTGCCAGCAGCCTACGGACTATCGTCGGCCATACGCAGTATTTT. This codes for CASSLRTIVGHTQYF.

This clonotype was counted at least ten times. The chain combines TRBV7-8 with TRBJ2-3; no clear D gene. Trimming shortened V by 7 bases and J by 0 bases, and 5 bases separated the two germline ends. Germline V gene lookup returns CDR1 SGHVS and CDR2 FQNEAQ. This CDR3 is built from 12 residues. In DNA form, the CDR3 reads TGTGCCAGCACGTCTAGCACAGATACGCAGTATTTT. Its translation is CASTSSTDTQYF. Supplemented by reference TRBV7-8 and TRBJ2-3, the full variable domain reads GAGVSQSPRYKVAKRGQDVALRCDPISGHVSLFWYQQALGQGPEFLTYFQNEAQLDKSGLPSDRFFAERPEGSVSTLKIQRTQQEDSAVYLCASTSSTDTQYFGPGTRLTVL.

The chain employs TRBV25-1 and TRBJ2-7, with D uncertain. This CDR3 contains 12 residues. Germline lookup yields CDR1 MGHDK and CDR2 SYGVNS. The V end lost 5 bases, the J end lost 2 bases, and 7 bases lay between the germline ends. The CDR3 DNA reads as TGTGCCAGCAGTCCCTATACCTACGAGCAGTACTTC. Its translation: CASSPYTYEQYF.

The gene calls are TRBV6-5 and TRBJ2-3; D is tentatively TRBD1 or TRBD2 (5 bases each). The germline V and J ends were trimmed by 4 bases and 1 base, with 12 bases remaining between them. Per the germline V gene, CDR1 is MNHEY and CDR2 is SVGAGI. The CDR3 covers 15 residues. The DNA of the CDR3 is TGTGCCAGCAGTTTGTTTGGGGGAGGCACAGATACGCAGTATTTT. It codes for CASSLFGGGTDTQYF.

The chain is built from TRBV10-3 and TRBJ1-1, with a possible D match to TRBD1 (6 bases). From germline, CDR1 is ENHRY and CDR2 SYGVKD. The CDR3 spans 13 residues. The ends were cut back, 2 bases at V and 7 bases at J, with 11 bases in the middle. The CDR3 protein is CAISEVGQNEAFF. CDR3 DNA sequence: TGTGCCATCAGTGAGGTTGGACAGAATGAAGCTTTCTTT.